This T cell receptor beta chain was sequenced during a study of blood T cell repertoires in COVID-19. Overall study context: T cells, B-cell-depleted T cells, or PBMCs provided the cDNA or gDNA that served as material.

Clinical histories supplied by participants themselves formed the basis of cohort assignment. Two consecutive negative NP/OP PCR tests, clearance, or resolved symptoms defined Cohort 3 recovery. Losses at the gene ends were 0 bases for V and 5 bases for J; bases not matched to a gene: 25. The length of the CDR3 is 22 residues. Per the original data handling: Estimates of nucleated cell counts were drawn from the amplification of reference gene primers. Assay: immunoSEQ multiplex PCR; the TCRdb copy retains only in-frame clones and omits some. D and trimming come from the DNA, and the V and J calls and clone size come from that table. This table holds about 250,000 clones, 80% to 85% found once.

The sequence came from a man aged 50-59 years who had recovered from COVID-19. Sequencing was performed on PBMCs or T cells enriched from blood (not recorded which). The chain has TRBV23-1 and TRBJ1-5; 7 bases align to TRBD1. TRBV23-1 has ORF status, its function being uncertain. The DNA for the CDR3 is TGCGCCAGCAGTCAATCTTCTCTATCACAGTATCGACAGGGTCGCAATGATCAGCCCCAGCATTTT. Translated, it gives CASSQSSLSQYRQGRNDQPQHF.